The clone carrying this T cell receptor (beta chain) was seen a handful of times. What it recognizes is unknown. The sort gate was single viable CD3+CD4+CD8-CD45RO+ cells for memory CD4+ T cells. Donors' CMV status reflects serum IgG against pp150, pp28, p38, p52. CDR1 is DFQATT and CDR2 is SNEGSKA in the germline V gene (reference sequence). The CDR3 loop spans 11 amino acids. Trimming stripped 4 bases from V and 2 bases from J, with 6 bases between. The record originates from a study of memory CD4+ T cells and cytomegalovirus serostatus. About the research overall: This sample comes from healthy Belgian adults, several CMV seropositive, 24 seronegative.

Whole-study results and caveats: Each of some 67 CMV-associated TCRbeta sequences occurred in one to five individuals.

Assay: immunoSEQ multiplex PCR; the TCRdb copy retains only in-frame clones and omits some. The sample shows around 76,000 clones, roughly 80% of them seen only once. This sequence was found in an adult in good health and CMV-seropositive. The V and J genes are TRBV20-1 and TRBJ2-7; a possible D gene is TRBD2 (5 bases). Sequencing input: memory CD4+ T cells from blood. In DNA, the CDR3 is TGCAGTGCTATGCGGGCCTACGAGCAGTACGTC. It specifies CSAMRAYEQYV.